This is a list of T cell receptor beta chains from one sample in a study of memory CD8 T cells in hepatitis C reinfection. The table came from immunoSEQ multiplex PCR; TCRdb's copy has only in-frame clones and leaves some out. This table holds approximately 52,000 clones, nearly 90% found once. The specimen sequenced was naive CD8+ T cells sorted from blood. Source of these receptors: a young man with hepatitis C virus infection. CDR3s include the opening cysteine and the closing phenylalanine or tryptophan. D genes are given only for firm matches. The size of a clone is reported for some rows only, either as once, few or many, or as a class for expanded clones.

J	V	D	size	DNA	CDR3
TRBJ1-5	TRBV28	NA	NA	TGTGCCAGCAAAAATACTGACAGTTTTTATAGCAGTCAGCCCCAGCATTTT	CASKNTDSFYSSQPQHF
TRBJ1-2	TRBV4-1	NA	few	TGCGCCAGCAGCCAAGTTAAGTCACAGGGCTATGGCTACACCTTC	CASSQVKSQGYGYTF
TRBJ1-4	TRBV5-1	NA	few	TGCGCCAGCAGCTCGGACAGCAAACTGTTTTTT	CASSSDSKLFF
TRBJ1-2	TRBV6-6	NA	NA	TGTGCCAGCAGTTACTTCTGGACTGGTGGCTACACCTTC	CASSYFWTGGYTF
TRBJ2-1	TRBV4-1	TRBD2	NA	TGCGCCAGCAGCCAACCATCTGGGGAGCGGGAGCCGGGCAATGAGCAGTTCTTC	CASSQPSGEREPGNEQFF
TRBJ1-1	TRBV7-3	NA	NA	TGTGCCAGCAGCGCGCGGGGTGGGGATCACACTGAAGCTTTCTTT	CASSARGGDHTEAFF
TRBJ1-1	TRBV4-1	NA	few	TGCGCCAGCAGCCCGGGCTCCGGGGACACTGAAGCTTTCTTT	CASSPGSGDTEAFF
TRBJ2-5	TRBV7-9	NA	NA	TGTGCCAGCAGCTTAGTTGGGGCCCAAGAGACCCAGTACTTC	CASSLVGAQETQYF
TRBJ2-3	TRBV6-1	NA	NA	TGTGCCAGCAGTGACGGTAATCCCGCAGATACGCAGTATTTT	CASSDGNPADTQYF
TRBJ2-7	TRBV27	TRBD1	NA	TGTGCCAGCAGTATAGACAGGGCGAGCTACGAGCAGTACTTC	CASSIDRASYEQYF
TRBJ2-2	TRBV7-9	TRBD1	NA	TGTGCCAGCAGCCCCGCGGGACAGGGGGCAGTGGGGGAGCTGTTTTTT	CASSPAGQGAVGELFF
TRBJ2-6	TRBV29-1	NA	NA	TGCAGCGTTGATACAGGTTACTCCTCTGGGGCCAACGTCCTGACTTTC	CSVDTGYSSGANVLTF
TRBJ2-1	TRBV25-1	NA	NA	TGTGCCAGCACGGAGTCCAATGAGCAGTTCTTC	CASTESNEQFF
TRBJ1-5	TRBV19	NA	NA	TGTGCCAGTAGTATTTTGCCGACAGGCGGTCAGCCCCAGCATTTT	CASSILPTGGQPQHF
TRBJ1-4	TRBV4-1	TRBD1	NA	TGCGCCAGCAGCCAAGTCCCTATGACAGGGAATGAAAAACTGTTTTTT	CASSQVPMTGNEKLFF
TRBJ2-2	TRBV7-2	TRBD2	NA	TGTGCCAGCAGCTTCTGGGCCCATCGGGGGGACACCGGGGAGCTGTTTTTT	CASSFWAHRGDTGELFF
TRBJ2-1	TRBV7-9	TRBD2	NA	TGTGCCAGCAGCCCATCGCTAGCGGGGGTTTCCTACAATGAGCAGTTCTTC	CASSPSLAGVSYNEQFF
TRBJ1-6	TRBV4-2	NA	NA	TGTGCCAGCAGCCAACCGGGGGGAAATAATTCACCCCTCCACTTT	CASSQPGGNNSPLHF
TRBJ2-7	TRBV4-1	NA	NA	TGTGCCAGCAGCCAAGAAAGTAGTAGCGGCATCTACGAGCAGTACTTC	CASSQESSSGIYEQYF
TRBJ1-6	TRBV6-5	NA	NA	TGTGCCAGCAGTCGAACACAGGGTTCACCCCTCCACTTT	CASSRTQGSPLHF
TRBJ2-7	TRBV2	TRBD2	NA	TGTGCCAGCAGCCCGGGACTAAACTACGAGCAGTACTTC	CASSPGLNYEQYF
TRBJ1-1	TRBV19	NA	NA	TGTGCCAGTAGGACCGGGAGCACTGAAGCTTTCTTT	CASRTGSTEAFF
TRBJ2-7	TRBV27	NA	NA	TGTGCCAGCAGTTTGGGCAGGGCATACGAGCAGTACTTC	CASSLGRAYEQYF
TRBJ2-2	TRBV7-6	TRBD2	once	TGTGCCAGCAGCAGGGGACTAGCGCTAGAGAACACCGGGGAGCTGTTTTTT	CASSRGLALENTGELFF